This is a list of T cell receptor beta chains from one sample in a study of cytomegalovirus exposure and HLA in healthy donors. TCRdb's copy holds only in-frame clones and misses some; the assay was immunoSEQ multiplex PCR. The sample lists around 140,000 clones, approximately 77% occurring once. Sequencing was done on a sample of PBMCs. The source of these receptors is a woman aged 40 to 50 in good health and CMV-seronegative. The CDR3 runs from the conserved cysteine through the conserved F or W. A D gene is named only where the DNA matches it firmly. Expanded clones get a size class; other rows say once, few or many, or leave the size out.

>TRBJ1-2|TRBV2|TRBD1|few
CASSEQGGPYGYTF
TGTGCCAGCAGTGAACAGGGGGGCCCCTATGGCTACACCTTC
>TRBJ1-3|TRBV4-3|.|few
CASSQGLQAGNTIYF
TGCGCCAGCAGCCAAGGGCTTCAAGCTGGAAACACCATATATTTT
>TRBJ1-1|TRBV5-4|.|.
CASSSPPGNTEAFF
TGTGCCAGCAGCTCTCCCCCGGGGAACACTGAAGCTTTCTTT
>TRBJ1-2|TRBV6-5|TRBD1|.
CASSSRTGLEGYTF
TGTGCCAGCAGTTCCAGGACAGGTCTAGAGGGCTACACCTTC
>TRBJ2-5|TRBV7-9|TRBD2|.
CASSLGLAGVETQYF
TGTGCCAGCAGCTTAGGACTAGCGGGGGTAGAGACCCAGTACTTC
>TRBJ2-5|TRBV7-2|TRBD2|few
CASSLSGGETQYF
TGTGCCAGCAGCTTATCGGGGGGAGAGACCCAGTACTTC
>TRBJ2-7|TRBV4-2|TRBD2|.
CASSHASGGRFYEQYF
TGTGCCAGCAGCCACGCTAGCGGGGGGAGGTTCTACGAGCAGTACTTC
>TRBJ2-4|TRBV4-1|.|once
CASSQGGRGRRGMDPKNIQYF
TGCGCCAGCAGCCAGGGCGGCAGGGGACGGCGTGGGATGGATCCCAAAAACATTCAGTACTTC
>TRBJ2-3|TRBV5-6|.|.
CASSLGLRNTDTQYF
TGTGCCAGCAGCTTGGGCCTGCGTAACACAGATACGCAGTATTTT
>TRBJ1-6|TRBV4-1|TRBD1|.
CASSLLDRGFAPLHF
TGCGCCAGCAGCCTATTGGACAGGGGGTTTGCACCCCTCCACTTT
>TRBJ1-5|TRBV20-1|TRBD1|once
CSVWGRDSPNF
TGCAGTGTCTGGGGAAGGGACAGTCCAAATTTT
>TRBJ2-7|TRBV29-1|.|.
CSVEDVRGGEQYF
TGCAGCGTTGAAGATGTGCGGGGTGGCGAGCAGTACTTC
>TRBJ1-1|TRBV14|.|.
CASSQEARTGMNTEAFF
TGTGCCAGCAGCCAAGAAGCGAGGACGGGAATGAACACTGAAGCTTTCTTT
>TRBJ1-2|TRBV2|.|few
CASSEVSGYGYTF
TGTGCCAGCAGTGAAGTCTCAGGATATGGCTACACCTTC
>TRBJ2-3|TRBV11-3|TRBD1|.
CASSPGQGGGDTQYF
TGTGCCAGCAGCCCGGGACAGGGAGGGGGGGATACGCAGTATTTT
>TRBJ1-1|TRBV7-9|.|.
CASSLDGPWRKNTEAFF
TGTGCCAGCAGCTTAGATGGCCCCTGGAGGAAGAACACTGAAGCTTTCTTT
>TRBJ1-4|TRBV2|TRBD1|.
CASSDPRQGGEKLFF
TGTGCCAGCAGTGACCCCCGACAGGGTGGTGAAAAACTGTTTTTT
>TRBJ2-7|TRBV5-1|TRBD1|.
CASSLMLGGVSYEQYF
TGCGCCAGCAGCTTAATGTTAGGGGGCGTCTCCTACGAGCAGTACTTC
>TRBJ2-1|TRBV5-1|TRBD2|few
CASSLGTSGGSYNEQFF
TGCGCCAGCAGCCTGGGGACTAGCGGGGGCTCCTACAATGAGCAGTTCTTC
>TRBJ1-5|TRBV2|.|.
CASRWGGSNQPQHF
TGTGCCAGCCGCTGGGGAGGATCCAATCAGCCCCAGCATTTT
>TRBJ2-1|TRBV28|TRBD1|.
CASRPGGANNEQFF
TGTGCCAGCAGACCAGGGGGCGCCAACAATGAGCAGTTCTTC
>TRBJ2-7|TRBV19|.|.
CASSIAAGEQYF
TGTGCCAGTAGTATAGCGGCAGGTGAGCAGTACTTC
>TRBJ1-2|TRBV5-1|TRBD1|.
CASSWTGGADYGYTF
TGCGCCAGCAGCTGGACAGGGGGCGCAGACTATGGCTACACCTTC
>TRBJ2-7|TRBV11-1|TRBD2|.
CASSLWPSGGNHEQYF
TGTGCCAGCAGCTTATGGCCCAGCGGGGGGAACCACGAGCAGTACTTC
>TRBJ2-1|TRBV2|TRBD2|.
CASSETLAGGSPAQFF
TGTGCCAGCAGTGAAACGCTAGCGGGGGGCTCGCCAGCGCAGTTCTTC
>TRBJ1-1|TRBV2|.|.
CASSGQPMNTEAFF
TGTGCCAGCAGCGGACAGCCCATGAACACTGAAGCTTTCTTT
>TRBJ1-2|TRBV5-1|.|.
CASSLGTNYGYPF
TGCGCCAGCAGCTTGGGCACTAACTATGGCTACCCCTTC
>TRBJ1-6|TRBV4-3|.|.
CASSQWTDSSPLHF
TGCGCCAGCAGCCAATGGACAGATAGTTCACCCCTCCACTTT
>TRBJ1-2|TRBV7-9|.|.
CASSLGGVRYGYTF
TGTGCCAGCAGCTTAGGGGGCGTCCGCTATGGCTACACCTTC
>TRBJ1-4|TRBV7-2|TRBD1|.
CASSLKTGFNEKLFF
TGTGCCAGCAGCTTAAAGACAGGGTTCAATGAAAAACTGTTTTTT
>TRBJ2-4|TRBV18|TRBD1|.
CASSPPTGGFGNIQYF
TGTGCCAGCTCACCACCGACAGGGGGCTTTGGAAACATTCAGTACTTC
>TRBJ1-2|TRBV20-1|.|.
CSARETGGYTF
TGCAGTGCTAGAGAAACGGGAGGCTACACCTTC
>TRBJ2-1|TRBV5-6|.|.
CASSLVAFEQFF
TGTGCCAGCAGCTTGGTAGCTTTTGAGCAGTTCTTC
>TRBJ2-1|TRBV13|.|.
CASSPLERGSEQFF
TGTGCCAGCAGCCCCTTGGAGCGAGGGAGTGAGCAGTTCTTC
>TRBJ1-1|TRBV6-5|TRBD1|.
CASSYRTGWGFEAFF
TGTGCCAGCAGTTACCGGACAGGGTGGGGTTTTGAAGCTTTCTTT
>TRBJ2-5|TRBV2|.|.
CASIWDNQETQYF
TGTGCCAGCATTTGGGACAACCAAGAGACCCAGTACTTC
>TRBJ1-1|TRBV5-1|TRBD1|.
CASSLEAGGLTEAFF
TGCGCCAGCAGCTTGGAGGCAGGGGGATTGACTGAAGCTTTCTTT
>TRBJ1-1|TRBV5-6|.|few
CASSLGRGNTEAFF
TGTGCCAGCAGCTTGGGCAGGGGGAACACTGAAGCTTTCTTT
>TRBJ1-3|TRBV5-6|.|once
CASSLAGNTIYF
TGTGCCAGCAGCTTGGCGGGAAACACCATATATTTT
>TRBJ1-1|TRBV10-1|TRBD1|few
CASRGQTNTEAFF
TGCGCCAGCAGGGGACAGACTAACACTGAAGCTTTCTTT
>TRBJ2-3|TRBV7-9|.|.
CASSLNAGAADTQYF
TGTGCCAGCAGCTTAAACGCGGGGGCCGCAGATACGCAGTATTTT
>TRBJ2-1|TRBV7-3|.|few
CASSFMAGSYNEQFF
TGTGCCAGCAGCTTTATGGCGGGGTCCTACAATGAGCAGTTCTTC